This T cell receptor (beta chain) was obtained from a study of T-cell reconstitution after alpha-beta-depleted transplantation in children. During its preparation, the TCRbeta library received unique molecular identifiers. TCRdb passed the PCR reads through MiXCR, listing each CDR3 protein once. The sample lists 500,000 or so distinct CDR3 sequences, 30% to 35% occurring once. CDR1 is PRHDT and CDR2 is FYEKMQ in the germline V gene (reference sequence). V was clipped by 2 bases and J by 4 bases; unmatched bases: 8. The CDR3 totals 16 residues. The material sequenced was PBMCs from the stem cell graft donor, taken from the stem cell graft. The sequence derives from a human donor who donated a stem cell graft to a child with aplastic anemia. The chain uses TRBV13 and TRBJ2-1; 7 bases match TRBD1. CDR3 amino acids: CASSLSAVRGYNEQFF. DNA for the CDR3: TGTGCCAGCAGCTTATCCGCCGTCAGGGGGTACAATGAGCAGTTCTTC.